A single sample is the source of the 26 T cell receptor beta chains below, sequenced in a study of cytomegalovirus exposure and HLA in healthy donors. 13 Jbeta primers and 60 Vbeta primers were used for the PCR. Clones were read by immunoSEQ multiplex PCR, and TCRdb kept only the in-frame ones, dropping some. Among around 150,000 clones, roughly 76% were seen once, and the ten largest hold approximately 2%. The sequenced sample was PBMCs. The source of these receptors is a human donor in good health.

The CDR3 DNA reads TGTGCCTCGGAACGGGAGTCCTACGAGCAGTACTTC. Translation gives CASERESYEQYF. The V and J genes are TRBV2 and TRBJ2-7; a possible D gene is TRBD2 (6 bases). The germline V and J ends were trimmed by 11 bases and 1 base, with 12 bases remaining between them. The V gene's germline CDR1 is SNHLY and CDR2 FYNNEI. The CDR3 sequence is 12 residues long.

J is TRBJ2-7 and V is TRBV6-1, with a tentative D call TRBD1 (5 bases). CDR1 is MNHNS, CDR2 SASEGT, per germline. V was cut by 6 bases and J by 6 bases, with 12 bases left in between. This CDR3 has 12 residues. The chain's CDR3 is CASRQGSREQYF. The CDR3 nucleotides are TGTGCCAGCAGGCAGGGATCTCGCGAGCAGTACTTC.

The chain combines TRBV6-5 with TRBJ2-2; 8 bases match TRBD1. Germline V gene data show CDR1 as MNHEY and CDR2 as SVGAGI. V shed 7 bases and J 5 bases; nucleotides not matched to a gene: 6. The CDR3 has 14 residues. The CDR3 region has the DNA TGTGCCAGCAAAGGACAGGGAAGGACCGGGGAGCTGTTTTTT. Protein: CASKGQGRTGELFF.

The chain links TRBV6-6 to TRBJ1-5; D remains ambiguous. The V gene's germline CDR1 is MNHNY and CDR2 SVGAGI (reference sequence). This CDR3 comprises 15 residues. Between the trimmed V and J ends, which lost 4 bases and 7 bases, there was a span of 17 bases. The CDR3 loop is CASSLLPGSGQPQHF. The CDR3, as DNA: TGTGCCAGCAGTTTATTGCCCGGGTCCGGCCAGCCCCAGCATTTT.

This rearrangement joins TRBV9 to TRBJ2-1; D is uncertain. V shed 1 base and J shed 8 bases, with 16 bases lying between them. The CDR3 is made up of 15 amino acids. Germline-derived CDR1 and CDR2 are SGDLS and YYNGEE. Written as DNA, the CDR3 is TGTGCCAGCAGCGTATCAGGTATCAATCTCGATGAGCAGTTCTTC. It translates to CASSVSGINLDEQFF. Complete variable domain (other parts from reference TRBV9 and TRBJ2-1): DSGVTQTPKHLITATGQRVTLRCSPRSGDLSVYWYQQSLDQGLQFLIQYYNGEERAKGNILERFSAQQFPDLHSELNLSSLELGDSALYFCASSVSGINLDEQFFGPGTRLTVL.

The gene calls are TRBV2 and TRBJ2-3; TRBD2 agrees at 9 bases. This CDR3 spans 14 amino acids. Germline V gives CDR1 SNHLY, CDR2 FYNNEI. The trim removed 6 bases at V and 5 bases at J, leaving 6 bases unmatched. CDR3 nucleotide sequence: TGTGCCAGCAGGGTAGCGGGGGTGGGAGATACGCAGTATTTT. Amino acid sequence: CASRVAGVGDTQYF.

The V and J genes are TRBV19 and TRBJ2-3, with TRBD2 identical over 8 bases. The length of the CDR3 is 18 residues. The trim removed 4 bases at V and 2 bases at J, leaving 14 bases unmatched. Germline CDR1 is LNHDA and CDR2 is SQIVND (reference sequence). DNA of the CDR3: TGTGCCAGTAGTACTCCATTGGGCGCGGGGGGACTCACAGATACGCAGTATTTT. Amino acids: CASSTPLGAGGLTDTQYF.

V is TRBV6-6 and J is TRBJ1-6; D possibly corresponds to TRBD1 (5 bases). Between the trimmed V and J ends, which lost 6 bases and 7 bases, there was a span of 7 bases. Germline V gene data show CDR1 as MNHNY and CDR2 as SVGAGI (reference sequence). The CDR3 covers 12 residues. As DNA, the CDR3 is TGTGCCAGCAGCCGGGGGAATTCACCCCTCCACTTT. Encoded protein: CASSRGNSPLHF.

The chain carries TRBV7-9 and TRBJ2-3; TRBD1 is a possible D gene (6 bases). Between the trimmed V and J ends, which lost 1 base and 2 bases, there was a span of 10 bases. The CDR3 runs 15 residues. The germline CDR1 and CDR2 sequences are SEHNR and FQNEAQ (reference sequence). CDR3 sequence reads: CASSLVDSPTDTQYF. CDR3 nucleotides: TGTGCCAGCAGCTTAGTGGACAGTCCCACAGATACGCAGTATTTT. Supplemented by reference TRBV7-9 and TRBJ2-3, the full variable domain reads DTGVSQNPRHKITKRGQNVTFRCDPISEHNRLYWYRQTLGQGPEFLTYFQNEAQLEKSRLLSDRFSAERPKGSFSTLEIQRTEQGDSAMYLCASSLVDSPTDTQYFGPGTRLTVL.

The rearrangement uses TRBV5-1 and TRBJ2-3; 8 nucleotides agree with TRBD2. Per germline, CDR1 SGHRS and CDR2 YFSETQ. Germline trimming cut 4 bases from V and 2 bases from J; bases unmatched to any gene: 6. This CDR3 spans 15 amino acids. The CDR3 DNA is TGCGCCAGCAGCCCGCGGGGGGCGAACACAGATACGCAGTATTTT. This translates into CASSPRGANTDTQYF.

This clone has a handful of counts. This CDR3 reads CASGVWSGGTGELFF. Here the CDR3 DNA reads TGTGCCAGCGGGGTTTGGAGCGGGGGCACCGGGGAGCTGTTTTTT. The chain couples TRBV21-1 to TRBJ2-2; the table's D gene call, TRBD2, was not cross checked with the DNA. TRBV21-1 is described as a pseudogene. The CDR3 covers 15 residues.

The chain couples TRBV19 to TRBJ2-5; TRBD2 aligns across 9 bases. V lost 3 bases and J lost 2; bases outside the gene matches: 4. From germline, CDR1 is LNHDA and CDR2 SQIVND (reference sequence). The CDR3 loop spans 15 amino acids. CDR3 loop: CASSILAGRQETQYF. The CDR3 bases are TGTGCCAGTAGTATTCTAGCGGGGAGACAAGAGACCCAGTACTTC. Full variable domain (outside the CDR3, taken from reference TRBV19 and TRBJ2-5): DGGITQSPKYLFRKEGQNVTLSCEQNLNHDAMYWYRQDPGQGLRLIYYSQIVNDFQKGDIAEGYSVSREKKESFPLTVTSAQKNPTAFYLCASSILAGRQETQYFGPGTRLLVL.

The chain employs TRBV7-9 and TRBJ1-1; 7 bases align to TRBD1. Germline CDR1 SEHNR, CDR2 FQNEAQ (reference sequence). The CDR3 contains 14 residues. With V trimmed by 6 bases and J by 1 base, 5 bases remained unmatched. CDR3 coding DNA: TGTGCCAGCAGAAGAGGGGGCGAGAACACTGAAGCTTTCTTT. It is translated as CASRRGGENTEAFF.

The chain uses TRBV5-1 and TRBJ2-1; tentative D call: TRBD1 (6 bases). This CDR3 contains 15 residues. Germline CDR1 and CDR2: SGHRS and YFSETQ. V lost 3 bases, J lost 8 bases, and 18 bases lay in between. The CDR3 region is CASSSIKAGDYEQFF. CDR3 nucleotides: TGCGCCAGCAGCTCCATCAAGGCAGGGGATTATGAGCAGTTCTTC.

The V and J genes are TRBV4-3 and TRBJ2-5; a weak D match, TRBD2 (6 bases). This CDR3 comprises 14 residues. V gave up 0 bases and J gave up 4 bases, with 9 bases separating them. Germline CDR1 is LGHNA and CDR2 is YSLEER. In nucleotides, the CDR3 is TGCGCCAGCAGCCAAGATCGGACTATAGAGACCCAGTACTTC. This sequence encodes CASSQDRTIETQYF.

In this sample, this clone turned up once. The junction departs from the called germline gene at one end, perhaps through a read error. In DNA form, the CDR3 reads TGTGCCAGCAGGGAAGACAGGCTAGGAGAGACCCAGTACTTC. Encoded protein: CASREDRLGETQYF. The chain joins TRBV2 to TRBJ2-5; TRBD1 is a possible D gene (6 bases). Germline CDR1 reads SNHLY; CDR2 reads FYNNEI. This CDR3 has 14 amino acids.

The chain is built from TRBV5-1 and TRBJ2-2, with a weak D call TRBD1 (5 bases). The CDR3 covers 15 residues. The V end was cut by 4 bases, the J end by 6 bases, with 16 bases between. Looked up from germline, CDR1 is SGHRS and CDR2 is YFSETQ. The CDR3 here is CASSPGAVYPGELFF. The CDR3 DNA sequence: TGCGCCAGCAGCCCTGGGGCGGTTTACCCCGGGGAGCTGTTTTTT.

V is TRBV5-4 and J is TRBJ1-2; the D gene is possibly TRBD1 (6 bases). Germline-derived CDR1 and CDR2 are SGHNT and YYREEE (reference sequence). With 2 bases removed from V and 1 base from J, the gap between germline ends came to 15 bases. CDR3 length equals 16 residues. The CDR3 loop reads CASSFPGTTVNYGYTF. The CDR3 DNA reads TGTGCCAGCAGCTTTCCCGGGACAACAGTTAACTATGGCTACACCTTC.

V usage is TRBV15 and J usage is TRBJ2-2; 8 bases fit TRBD1. Trimming removed 0 bases from V and 1 base from J; junction bases left unmatched: 1. CDR3 length: 16 amino acids. The V gene's germline CDR1 is LNHNV and CDR2 YYDKDF (reference sequence). CDR3 sequence: CATSRDGTGNTGELFF. The CDR3 DNA reads TGTGCCACCAGCAGAGATGGGACAGGGAACACCGGGGAGCTGTTTTTT.

The DNA for the CDR3 is TGTGCCAGTAGTTCCCGACAGGGCTACGAGCAGTACTTC. It encodes CASSSRQGYEQYF. This chain joins TRBV19 and TRBJ2-7; 7 bases are a match to TRBD1. V was clipped by 5 bases and J by 3 bases; unmatched bases: 4. Germline V gene lookup returns CDR1 LNHDA and CDR2 SQIVND (reference sequence). The CDR3 runs 13 residues.

This clone was detected only once. The CDR3 is CAFLGLRRDRSNYGYTF. In DNA form, the CDR3 reads TGCGCCTTCTTAGGCCTACGTCGGGACAGGTCTAACTATGGCTACACCTTC. The V gene is TRBV10-1, the J gene TRBJ1-2; TRBD1 matches 8 bases. CDR1 WNHNN and CDR2 SYGVQD come from the germline V gene (reference sequence). The junction had 17 bases not matched to a gene; V was cut back by 11 bases and J by 0 bases. CDR3 length: 17 amino acids.

The chain joins TRBV7-6 to TRBJ2-1, with TRBD2 identical over 8 bases. Germline values: CDR1 SGHVS, CDR2 FNYEAQ. This CDR3 is 14 amino acids long. V was clipped by 2 bases and J by 4 bases; unmatched bases: 1. This CDR3 is CASSLSGGYNEQFF. As DNA, the CDR3 is TGTGCCAGCAGCTTAAGCGGGGGTTACAATGAGCAGTTCTTC.

The J gene is TRBJ2-3, the V gene TRBV5-1; TRBD1 aligns across 9 bases. CDR3 length: 14 residues. The germline V gene encodes CDR1 SGHRS and CDR2 YFSETQ. After removal of 6 bases from V and 5 bases from J, the junction contained 7 bases not matched to a gene. CDR3 DNA: TGCGCCAGCATGATTGGACAGGGGAAAGATACGCAGTATTTT. Translating it yields CASMIGQGKDTQYF.

The J gene is TRBJ2-1, the V gene TRBV4-3, with D perhaps TRBD2 (5 bases). The germline CDR1 and CDR2 sequences are LGHNA and YSLEER. This CDR3 spans 17 amino acids. The germline V and J ends were trimmed by 0 bases and 4 bases, with 16 bases remaining between them. This CDR3 reads CASSQEAVRAAYNEQFF. In nucleotides, the CDR3 is TGCGCCAGCAGCCAAGAAGCAGTTCGAGCGGCTTACAATGAGCAGTTCTTC.

The V and J genes are TRBV19 and TRBJ1-1; TRBD1 agrees at 7 bases. The CDR3 covers 14 residues. Unmatched junction bases numbered 5, after V lost 7 bases and J lost 0 bases. CDR1 and CDR2 from the germline V gene are LNHDA and SQIVND (reference sequence). CDR3 amino acids: CASTQGGVNTEAFF. The CDR3 DNA reads as TGTGCCAGTACCCAGGGGGGAGTGAACACTGAAGCTTTCTTT.

DNA of the CDR3: TGTGCCAGCAGTGCAGGACATCAAGTCCGGTCCCAGCATTTT. Translated: CASSAGHQVRSQHF. The chain couples TRBV6-1 to TRBJ1-5; possible D gene TRBD1, 5 bases. The germline CDR1 and CDR2 sequences are MNHNS and SASEGT. Trimming removed 4 bases at V and 11 bases at J, with 18 bases between. There are 14 residues in the CDR3.